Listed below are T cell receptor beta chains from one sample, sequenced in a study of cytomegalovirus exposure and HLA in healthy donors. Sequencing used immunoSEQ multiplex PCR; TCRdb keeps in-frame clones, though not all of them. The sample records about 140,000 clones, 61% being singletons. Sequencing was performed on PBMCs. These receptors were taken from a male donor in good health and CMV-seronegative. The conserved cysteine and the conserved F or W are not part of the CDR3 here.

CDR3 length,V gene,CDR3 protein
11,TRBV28,ASTPGVSETQY
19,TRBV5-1,ASSSGERGRGGILSTDTQY
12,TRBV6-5,ASSRQGARTEAF
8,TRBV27,ASNQGEQY
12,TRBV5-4,ASSLDGVPSEQY
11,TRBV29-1,SVLGRPNEKLF
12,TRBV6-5,ASSRQGTNEKLF
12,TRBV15,ATSRAPRDTEAF
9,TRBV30,AWSTYNEQF
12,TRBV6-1,ASKWAGGNQPQH
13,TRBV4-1,ASSQVASGTDTQY
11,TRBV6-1,ASRGQGSYEQY
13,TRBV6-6,ASSYSSGAQETQY
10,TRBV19,ASRLAGETQY
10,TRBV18,ASSGSTDTQY
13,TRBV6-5,ASSPAGVFNEKLF
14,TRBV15,ATSRDWQGRGGELF
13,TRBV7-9,ASRPSGGFHYGYT
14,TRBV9,ASSFTSGGLGVGQY
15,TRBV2,ASSHPQQAWANSPLH
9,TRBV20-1,SASYDTEAF
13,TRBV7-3,ASSPGGRGPDTQY
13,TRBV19,ASSIGGSPDGEQY
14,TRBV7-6,ASSGRTGVGANVLT
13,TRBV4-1,ASSQLDREGYGYT
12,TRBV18,ASSPMSGEETQY
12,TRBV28,ASSLFRDSYEQY
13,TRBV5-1,ASSRRGASGHEQY
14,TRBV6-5,ASSSTSGGNNNEQF
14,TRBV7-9,ASSLDTSVVGDTQY
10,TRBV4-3,ASSQEGGGYT
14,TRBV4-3,ASSQVAVDLGGEQY
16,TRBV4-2,ASSQERAMGQYNEKLF
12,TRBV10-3,AISVQGYNSPLH
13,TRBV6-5,ASSARTGGEYEQY
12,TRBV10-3,AISDPTGDTEAF
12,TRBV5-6,ASSRTGIKYEQY
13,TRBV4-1,ASSQDPGQSYEQY
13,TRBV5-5,ASSWAGDPTDTQY
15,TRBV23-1,ASSLGEGSFLNTEAF
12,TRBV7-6,ASSRGQYSEKLF
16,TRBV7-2,ASSFLPAGTSDTGELF
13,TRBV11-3,ASSFDSASSGKQF
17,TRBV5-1,ASSLWSPGQGAIGSPLH
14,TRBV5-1,ASSSGTNPNTGELF